Below are 12 T cell receptor beta chains sequenced from a single sample in a study of neurological immune-mediated disorders. Each CDR3 protein is one row after TCRdb ran MiXCR on the 5' RACE reads. There are about 55,000 distinct CDR3 sequences in the sample; around 3.6% occur only once, and approximately 1.5% lies in the top ten. Material: PBMCs. The receptors here all came from a man aged 25 to 45 with multiple sclerosis.

This clonotype was seen repeatedly, ten times or more. V gene TRBV6-5 combines with J gene TRBJ2-7, with D perhaps assigned TRBD1 or TRBD2 (5 bases each). The CDR3 covers 14 residues. Trimming removed 2 bases from V and 7 bases from J, with 15 bases in between. Germline V gene data show CDR1 as MNHEY and CDR2 as SVGAGI. CDR3 region: CASSYRQVGGEQYF. The CDR3 bases are TGTGCCAGCAGTTACCGGCAGGTTGGGGGAGAGCAGTACTTC.

This clonotype was observed at least ten times. A read error may produce the germline difference seen at one junction end. The chain combines TRBV4-1 with TRBJ2-7, with no clear D. The germline V gene has CDR1 MGHRA and CDR2 YSYEKL. The CDR3 spans 13 residues. The CDR3 DNA follows: TGCGCCAGCAGACAAGAAGGGACCTACGAGCAGTACTTC. Translation gives CASRQEGTYEQYF.

This clonotype was detected ten times or more. The chain links TRBV29-1 to TRBJ1-3; TRBD1 aligns across 7 bases. The CDR3 runs 16 residues. V trimming: 2 bases; J trimming: 0 bases; junction bases outside the gene matches: 7. Looked up from germline, CDR1 is SQVTM and CDR2 is ANQGSEA. CDR3 sequence (DNA): TGCAGCGTTGAATTGGGACAGCGGAGCTCTGGAAACACCATATATTTT. Translated: CSVELGQRSSGNTIYF.

This clonotype occurred many times. The chain recombines TRBV7-3 with TRBJ2-1; 11 positions match TRBD1. The CDR3 contains 15 residues. Looked up from germline, CDR1 is SGHTA and CDR2 is FQGTGA. The V and J ends lost 5 bases and 6 bases, in that order; junction bases with no gene match: 6. CDR3 amino acids: CASSPGTGGPNEQFF. In DNA form, the CDR3 reads TGTGCCAGCAGCCCGGGGACAGGGGGGCCCAATGAGCAGTTCTTC. The entire variable domain, with the rest obtained from reference TRBV7-3 and TRBJ2-1, is as follows: GAGVSQTPSNKVTEKGKYVELRCDPISGHTALYWYRQSLGQGPEFLIYFQGTGAADDSGLPNDRFFAVRPEGSVSTLKIQRTERGDSAVYLCASSPGTGGPNEQFFGPGTRLTVL.

This clonotype was detected many times. The V call is TRBV6-5, the J call TRBJ1-1; D gene unclear. Trimming stripped 6 bases from V and 10 bases from J, with 15 bases between. Germline V lookup: CDR1 MNHEY, CDR2 SVGAGI. This CDR3 spans 12 amino acids. In DNA, the CDR3 is TGTGCCAGCAGAACCCAGGCCGAAGGAGCTTTCTTT. Translating it yields CASRTQAEGAFF.

At least ten counts were recorded for this clonotype. The chain employs TRBV5-5 and TRBJ1-1; maybe TRBD1 (6 bases). Germline CDR1 and CDR2: SGHKS and YYEKEE (reference sequence). The CDR3 spans 11 residues. V was shortened by 2 bases and J by 8 bases, with 7 bases between the two germline ends. CDR3: CASSFRGEAFF. The CDR3 nucleotides are TGTGCCAGCAGCTTTAGGGGGGAAGCTTTCTTT.

There are many counts of this clonotype. The genes are TRBV7-2 and TRBJ2-2; D remains unclear. This CDR3 contains 12 residues. With 5 bases removed from V and 3 bases from J, the gap between germline ends came to 4 bases. CDR1 and CDR2 from the germline V gene are SGHTA and FQGNSA. CDR3 coding DNA: TGTGCCAGCAGCCAGTACACCGGGGAGCTGTTTTTT. Amino acid sequence: CASSQYTGELFF.

This clonotype appeared many times. The chain has TRBV12-3 or TRBV12-4 and TRBJ2-2; TRBD1 aligns across 12 bases. V lost 6 bases to trimming and J lost 7 bases; unmatched junction nucleotides: 3. The CDR3 runs 14 residues. CDR3 sequence: CASRGQGAGGELFF. CDR3 in DNA: TGTGCCAGCAGGGGACAGGGGGCTGGCGGGGAGCTGTTTTTT.

This clonotype was detected many times. V and J are TRBV25-1 and TRBJ2-3, with a tentative D call TRBD2 (5 bases). CDR3 length equals 14 residues. V was clipped by 2 bases and J by 0 bases, with 6 bases between them. The germline gives CDR1 MGHDK, CDR2 SYGVNS. CDR3 sequence (DNA): TGTGCCAGCAGTGAACGGGGTAGCACAGATACGCAGTATTTT. It specifies CASSERGSTDTQYF.

This clonotype appeared many times. The chain combines TRBV5-1 with TRBJ1-2; D may be TRBD1 (6 bases). This CDR3 region has 11 residues. Trimming took off 7 bases at V and 4 bases at J, with 8 bases between the two ends. The germline CDR1 and CDR2 sequences are SGHRS and YFSETQ. The CDR3 loop is CASGGLYGYTF. The CDR3 bases are TGCGCCAGCGGGGGGCTCTATGGCTACACCTTC.

This clonotype occurred many times. The chain has TRBV5-1 and TRBJ2-5, with 9 nucleotides matching TRBD2. The trim removed 5 bases at V and 2 bases at J, leaving 10 bases unmatched. Germline V CDR1 and CDR2: SGHRS, YFSETQ. The CDR3 has 16 residues. The CDR3 here is CASREGSGGRQETQYF. DNA of the CDR3: TGCGCCAGCAGAGAGGGGAGCGGGGGGCGACAAGAGACCCAGTACTTC.

As to this clonotype: This could be a read error, since a much larger clone is one nucleotide away. The chain has TRBV29-1 and TRBJ2-2, with TRBD2 as a possible D gene (6 bases). CDR1 SQVTM and CDR2 ANQGSEA come from the germline V gene. Trimming shortened V by 7 bases and J by 2 bases, and 8 bases separated the two germline ends. CDR3 size: 12 residues. The CDR3, as DNA: TGCAGCGGGAGGGGCAACACCGGGGAGCTGTTTTTT. Encoded protein: CSGRGNTGELFF.